The 11 T cell receptor beta chains below all came from one sample that was sequenced in a study of shared clonotypes between healthy human individuals (dated by TCRdb to about 2020). Library generation was performed with the immunoSEQ multiplex PCR assay. Not all clones reach the TCRdb copy of this immuneACCESS table, which keeps in-frame sequences only. Checked studies attribute under half of the gap to unresolved V genes and leave the rest unexplained. Counted in this sample were hundreds of thousands of clones; around 96% of them appeared once. Together, the top ten hold around 0.1% of the sample. CD8 naive samples consisted of CD45RO-negative cells that were positively selected for CCR7, yielding a CD45RA+CCR7+ population without TemRA cells. The source material was naive CD8+ T cells sorted from blood. The sample's cell subset or site label, in plain terms: CD45RA+CCR7+. Source of these receptors: a woman younger than 45 in good health.

The V and J genes are TRBV5-1 and TRBJ2-7; D is unresolved. The CDR3 has 14 amino acids. V was cut by 0 bases and J by 2 bases, with 9 bases left in between. The V gene's germline CDR1 is SGHRS and CDR2 YFSETQ. The CDR3 here is CASSLAAGAYEQYF. CDR3 DNA sequence: TGCGCCAGCAGCTTGGCCGCAGGTGCCTACGAGCAGTACTTC.

The rearrangement uses TRBV27 and TRBJ2-7, with 7 bases that match TRBD1. The germline CDR1 and CDR2 sequences are MNHEY and SMNVEV (reference sequence). The CDR3 contains 14 residues. V trimming: 2 bases; J trimming: 2 bases; junction bases outside the gene matches: 3. The CDR3 loop reads CASSLLGQPYEQYF. The DNA of the CDR3 is TGTGCCAGCAGTTTACTGGGACAGCCCTACGAGCAGTACTTC.

The chain employs TRBV30 and TRBJ2-7; 11 nucleotides align to TRBD2. The CDR3 length is 13 residues. The J segment lost 6 bases and the V segment lost 0 bases, leaving 1 base of the junction unmatched. CDR1 and CDR2 (germline): GTSNPN, SVGIG (reference sequence). CDR3 sequence reads: CAWSVLAGGEQYF. CDR3 in DNA: TGTGCCTGGAGTGTCCTAGCGGGAGGCGAGCAGTACTTC. Looking up the rest from reference TRBV30 and TRBJ2-7 gives the full variable domain: SQTIHQWPATLVQPVGSPLSLECTVEGTSNPNLYWYRQAAGRGLQLLFYSVGIGQISSEVPQNLSASRPQDRQFILSSKKLLLSDSGFYLCAWSVLAGGEQYFGPGTRLTVT.

The V gene is TRBV2, the J gene TRBJ2-7; TRBD2 aligns across 12 bases. The CDR3 is made up of 16 amino acids. Germline lookup yields CDR1 SNHLY and CDR2 FYNNEI. The junction had 10 bases not matched to a gene; V was cut back by 6 bases and J by 4 bases. The CDR3 spells CASSGRLAGEEYEQYF. In nucleotides, the CDR3 is TGTGCCAGCAGCGGAAGACTAGCGGGAGAAGAATACGAGCAGTACTTC.

The chain carries TRBV9 and TRBJ2-3, with 9 bases fitting TRBD2. The CDR3 extends over 16 amino acids. Germline values: CDR1 SGDLS, CDR2 YYNGEE. V gave up 0 bases and J gave up 7 bases; unmatched junction bases: 9. The CDR3 DNA reads as TGTGCCAGCAGCGTAGTAGCGGGAGTTATGCGGAATACGCAGTATTTT. Amino acids: CASSVVAGVMRNTQYF. Based on the CDR3 plus reference TRBV9 and TRBJ2-3, the full variable domain is DSGVTQTPKHLITATGQRVTLRCSPRSGDLSVYWYQQSLDQGLQFLIQYYNGEERAKGNILERFSAQQFPDLHSELNLSSLELGDSALYFCASSVVAGVMRNTQYFGPGTRLTVL.

This clone was seen just once. The gene calls are TRBV7-2 and TRBJ2-5, with D possibly being TRBD2 (6 bases). The germline V gene has CDR1 SGHTA and CDR2 FQGNSA. V was pared by 1 base and J by 2 bases, with 8 bases between. The CDR3 totals 14 residues. The CDR3 region is CASSLVAEQETQYF. Written as DNA, the CDR3 is TGTGCCAGCAGCTTAGTAGCGGAACAAGAGACCCAGTACTTC.

J is TRBJ1-2 and V is TRBV6-7; 7 bases map to TRBD1. TRBV6-7 belongs to the ORF category, with a function that is uncertain. This CDR3 comprises 12 residues. The junction had 7 bases not matched to a gene; V was cut back by 10 bases and J by 5 bases. CDR3 amino acids: CANLTGRYGYTF. CDR3 coding DNA: TGTGCCAACCTGACAGGGCGGTATGGCTACACCTTC.

CDR3: CASSPGGLNWNTEAFF. For the CDR3, the DNA is TGTGCCAGCAGCCCGGGGGGGCTGAATTGGAACACTGAAGCTTTCTTT. The rearrangement links TRBV5-4 to TRBJ1-1, with a weak D call TRBD1 (6 bases). The germline V gene has CDR1 SGHNT and CDR2 YYREEE (reference sequence). V lost 4 bases, J lost 1 base, and 17 bases lay in between. The CDR3 has 16 residues.

The chain recombines TRBV7-9 with TRBJ1-1; 7 bases map to TRBD1. Germline CDR1 and CDR2: SEHNR and FQNEAQ (reference sequence). The trim removed 5 bases at V and 5 bases at J, leaving 8 bases unmatched. The CDR3 is made up of 14 amino acids. The CDR3 nucleotides are TGTGCCAGCAGCCCCCTAACAGGGGTGACTGAAGCTTTCTTT. Translating it yields CASSPLTGVTEAFF.

J is TRBJ2-1 and V is TRBV27, with 8 bases matching TRBD1. The CDR3 sequence is 15 residues long. Germline assignment: CDR1 MNHEY and CDR2 SMNVEV (reference sequence). V was clipped by 10 bases and J by 2 bases; unmatched bases: 10. For the CDR3, the DNA is TGTGCCACCCACCATAGGACAGGGCCCTACAATGAGCAGTTCTTC. It is translated as CATHHRTGPYNEQFF.

In nucleotides, the CDR3 is TGCGCCAGCAGCCAAGAGGCTGGCTACACCTTC. It translates to CASSQEAGYTF. V gene TRBV4-1 combines with J gene TRBJ1-2; D gene uncertain. Trimming cost V 0 bases and J 7 bases, with 3 bases left between them. CDR3 length: 11 amino acids. In germline, CDR1 is MGHRA, CDR2 YSYEKL.